These 25 T cell receptor beta chains originate from one sample sequenced in a study of neurological immune-mediated disorders. MiXCR, run by TCRdb on the 5' RACE reads, gives a single entry per CDR3 protein. The table has some 57,000 distinct CDR3 sequences, about 3.3% seen once. The sequenced sample was PBMCs. These receptors originate from a woman aged 60-75 years with multiple sclerosis.

In this sample, this clonotype turned up many times. One end of the junction is discordant with germline, which a read error may explain. In DNA, the CDR3 is TGCGCCAGCAGCTATCAGGGTTTTAGCTCCGACGAGCAGTACTTC. Translation gives CASSYQGFSSDEQYF. V is TRBV5-1 and J is TRBJ2-7, with a weak D call TRBD1 (5 bases). This CDR3 spans 15 amino acids. Germline CDR1 SGHRS, CDR2 YFSETQ.

This clonotype was found many times. This chain joins TRBV5-1 and TRBJ1-5; D is uncertain. From germline, CDR1 is SGHRS and CDR2 YFSETQ. The CDR3 runs 15 residues. With 0 bases removed from V and 11 bases from J, the gap between germline ends came to 18 bases. CDR3 region: CASSLEPGARATQHF. Here the CDR3 DNA reads TGCGCCAGCAGCTTGGAACCGGGCGCACGAGCTACCCAGCATTTT.

This clonotype was seen repeatedly, ten times or more. V and J are TRBV7-9 and TRBJ2-5; TRBD1 agrees at 7 bases. This CDR3 has 14 residues. The germline V gene has CDR1 SEHNR and CDR2 FQNEAQ (reference sequence). V dropped 5 bases and J dropped 3; count of bases not matched to a gene: 6. The CDR3 sequence: CASSPPGTEETQYF. Here the CDR3 DNA reads TGTGCCAGCAGCCCACCTGGGACAGAAGAGACCCAGTACTTC.

This clonotype was counted ten times or more. The chain is built from TRBV7-2 and TRBJ2-1; D call uncertain. The CDR3 has 13 residues. V lost 0 bases, J lost 8 bases, and 8 bases lay in between. Germline V gene data show CDR1 as SGHTA and CDR2 as FQGNSA. The CDR3 DNA sequence: TGTGCCAGCAGCTTAGCGCGAGAATATGAGCAGTTCTTC. Translation gives CASSLAREYEQFF.

There are many counts of this clonotype. The rearrangement uses TRBV5-1 and TRBJ2-1; D is unresolved. The CDR3 runs to 16 residues. Germline CDR1 is SGHRS and CDR2 is YFSETQ. Between the trimmed V and J ends, which lost 4 bases and 0 bases, there was a span of 14 bases. CDR3 loop: CASSPHYDSSYNEQFF. The CDR3 bases are TGCGCCAGCAGCCCCCACTACGATAGCTCCTACAATGAGCAGTTCTTC.

The sample holds many counts of this clonotype. V and J are TRBV20-1 and TRBJ2-7, with a weak D call TRBD2 (5 bases). The V end was cut by 3 bases, the J end by 4 bases, with 10 bases between. The CDR3 length is 12 residues. CDR1 DFQATT and CDR2 SNEGSKA come from the germline V gene (reference sequence). CDR3 sequence: CSASGVPYEQYF. CDR3 sequence (DNA): TGCAGTGCTAGCGGGGTACCTTACGAGCAGTACTTC.

The chain is built from TRBV6-2 or TRBV6-3 and TRBJ1-5; D is unclear. Trimming shortened V by 2 bases and J by 3 bases, and 5 bases separated the two germline ends. The CDR3 spans 13 residues. CDR1 and CDR2 from the germline V gene are MNHEY and SVGEGT. As DNA, the CDR3 is TGTGCCAGCAGTTACATGGACAATCAGCCCCAGCATTTT. It encodes CASSYMDNQPQHF.

This clonotype was observed at least ten times. This chain links TRBV9 with TRBJ1-1; tentative D call: TRBD1 (5 bases). This CDR3 is 13 amino acids long. Germline loops: CDR1 SGDLS, CDR2 YYNGEE. The V gene lost 2 bases and the J gene lost 4 bases, with 9 bases spanning the gap. CDR3 region: CASSVGPSTEAFF. CDR3 sequence (DNA): TGTGCCAGCAGCGTGGGGCCTTCCACTGAAGCTTTCTTT.

There are many counts of this clonotype. J is TRBJ2-7 and V is TRBV20-1; 9 bases are shared with TRBD2. V gave up 5 bases and J gave up 5 bases; unmatched junction bases: 13. Germline values: CDR1 DFQATT, CDR2 SNEGSKA (reference sequence). The CDR3 contains 15 residues. The CDR3 region has the DNA TGCAGTGCTGACCCCGGGGGAGCGGGAGGAAACGAGCAGTACTTC. This encodes CSADPGGAGGNEQYF.

This clonotype was recorded many times. V is TRBV7-2 and J is TRBJ1-5, with a weak D call TRBD1 (5 bases). Trimming stripped 3 bases from V and 7 bases from J, with 10 bases between. The germline CDR1 and CDR2 sequences are SGHTA and FQGNSA. The CDR3 length is 13 residues. This CDR3 is CASSFQRDQPQHF. CDR3 DNA sequence: TGTGCCAGCAGCTTTCAGAGGGACCAGCCCCAGCATTTT.

This clonotype was seen many times. The chain has TRBV20-1 and TRBJ1-1, with unresolved D. V was trimmed by 3 bases and J by 4 bases, leaving 9 bases between them. The CDR3 covers 12 residues. The germline V gene encodes CDR1 DFQATT and CDR2 SNEGSKA (reference sequence). The CDR3 sequence is CSASRVGTEAFF. In DNA form, the CDR3 reads TGCAGTGCTAGCCGCGTTGGCACTGAAGCTTTCTTT.

This clonotype occurred many times. The chain has TRBV2 and TRBJ1-1; D is unresolved. Trimming removed 1 base from V and 8 bases from J, with 14 bases in between. CDR1 is SNHLY and CDR2 is FYNNEI in the germline V gene. The CDR3 is 14 residues long. The CDR3 protein is CASSEDPWEVEAFF. CDR3 DNA: TGTGCCAGCAGTGAAGACCCTTGGGAGGTCGAAGCTTTCTTT.

This clonotype was observed many times. The gene calls are TRBV24-1 and TRBJ2-1, with unresolved D. The CDR3 length is 13 residues. Trimming took 4 bases from V and 8 from J, leaving 11 bases between them. Germline CDR1 KGHDR, CDR2 SFDVKD. The CDR3 DNA follows: TGTGCCACCAGTGAGACACTGAGAGATGAGCAGTTCTTC. As protein: CATSETLRDEQFF.

This clonotype was detected ten times or more. The J gene is TRBJ2-1, the V gene TRBV3-1; possibly TRBD2 for D (5 bases). CDR3 length: 17 residues. The V and J ends lost 0 bases and 3 bases respectively, with 15 bases between them. From germline, CDR1 is LGHDT and CDR2 YNNKEL (reference sequence). CDR3 in DNA: TGTGCCAGCAGCCAAGAATCGTGGGGAGTTCTCTACAATGAGCAGTTCTTC. Translation: CASSQESWGVLYNEQFF.

The chain carries TRBV6-2 or TRBV6-3 and TRBJ2-7; tentatively, D is TRBD2 (6 bases). The V end lost 6 bases, the J end lost 0 bases, and 12 bases lay between the germline ends. Germline V gene data show CDR1 as MNHEY and CDR2 as SVGEGT. The CDR3 is made up of 14 amino acids. As DNA, the CDR3 is TGTGCCAGCAGGAAGGAGGGGAGCTCCTACGAGCAGTACTTC. It translates to CASRKEGSSYEQYF.

This clonotype was detected ten times or more. The rearrangement joins TRBV5-1 to TRBJ2-1, with 9 bases aligning to TRBD2. CDR3 length: 19 amino acids. Unmatched junction bases numbered 20, after V lost 4 bases and J lost 6 bases. In germline, CDR1 is SGHRS, CDR2 YFSETQ. The CDR3 nucleotides are TGCGCCAGCAGCGAGGGACTAGCCTTCAGTACCCTAGTGGGCAATGAGCAGTTCTTC. It codes for CASSEGLAFSTLVGNEQFF.

This clonotype was observed many times. The chain uses TRBV4-1 and TRBJ2-3; TRBD2 is a possible D gene (6 bases). V gave up 4 bases and J gave up 5 bases, with 22 bases separating them. The CDR3 spans 17 residues. In germline, CDR1 is MGHRA, CDR2 YSYEKL. CDR3 DNA sequence: TGCGCCAGCAGCCTCGATGCGGCAGGCCGGGGGAAAGATACGCAGTATTTT. This translates into CASSLDAAGRGKDTQYF.

In its sample, this clonotype was seen many times. The genes are TRBV3-1 and TRBJ2-1; D is ambiguous. Germline V gene sequence: CDR1 LGHDT, CDR2 YNNKEL (reference sequence). Trimming took 1 base from V and 1 from J, leaving 8 bases between them. This CDR3 is 15 amino acids long. CDR3 bases: TGTGCCAGCAGCCAAGGGTGGGGATCCTACAATGAGCAGTTCTTC. It codes for CASSQGWGSYNEQFF.

This clonotype showed up many times. The genes are TRBV13 and TRBJ2-3; D not resolved. Looked up from germline, CDR1 is PRHDT and CDR2 is FYEKMQ (reference sequence). Trimming removed 0 bases from V and 10 bases from J, with 17 bases in between. The CDR3 runs 15 residues. The CDR3: CASSLGARLGGAQYF. DNA for the CDR3: TGTGCCAGCAGCTTAGGCGCCCGGCTGGGTGGGGCGCAGTATTTT. Drawing the rest from reference TRBV13 and TRBJ2-3, the complete variable domain is AAGVIQSPRHLIKEKRETATLKCYPIPRHDTVYWYQQGPGQDPQFLISFYEKMQSDKGSIPDRFSAQQFSDYHSELNMSSLELGDSALYFCASSLGARLGGAQYFGPGTRLTVL.

This clonotype was seen repeatedly, ten times or more. The CDR3: CASSLLVGGGSAFF. In DNA form, the CDR3 reads TGTGCCAGCAGTTTGTTGGTAGGGGGCGGTTCGGCTTTCTTT. The rearrangement uses TRBV12-3 or TRBV12-4 and TRBJ1-1; 7 nucleotides agree with TRBD1. Losses at the gene ends were 3 bases for V and 11 bases for J; bases not matched to a gene: 12. The CDR3 has 14 amino acids.

Many counts were recorded for this clonotype. The chain joins TRBV20-1 to TRBJ1-2; TRBD1 is a possible D gene (5 bases). Per germline, CDR1 DFQATT and CDR2 SNEGSKA (reference sequence). The CDR3 covers 13 residues. The V end was cut by 1 base, the J end by 8 bases, with 14 bases between. For the CDR3, the DNA is TGCAGTGCTAGAGGGGGCCTTGGGGACGGCTACACCTTC. Translation gives CSARGGLGDGYTF.

The table lists this clonotype with many counts. The chain uses TRBV3-1 and TRBJ2-7; no reliable D call. The germline gives CDR1 LGHDT, CDR2 YNNKEL (reference sequence). V lost 1 base to trimming and J lost 5 bases, with 3 bases between them. The CDR3 runs to 11 residues. CDR3 loop: CASSQGDEQYF. CDR3 DNA sequence: TGTGCCAGCAGCCAAGGGGACGAGCAGTACTTC.

This clonotype showed up just a few times. A much larger clonotype is one base distant, so this may be a read error. This rearrangement joins TRBV24-1 to TRBJ1-2; D not certain. Germline lookup yields CDR1 KGHDR and CDR2 SFDVKD. The CDR3 loop spans 12 amino acids. The CDR3 region is CDTAAANYGYTF. CDR3 in DNA: TGTGACACCGCAGCGGCTAACTATGGCTACACCTTC.

This clonotype occurred many times. V usage is TRBV2 and J usage is TRBJ2-1; D may match TRBD1 or TRBD2 (5 bases each). CDR3 length: 18 residues. V was cut by 4 bases and J by 0 bases, with 19 bases left in between. From germline, CDR1 is SNHLY and CDR2 FYNNEI. CDR3 sequence (DNA): TGTGCCAGCAGTGGAGGAGGTAGTAGGGGAAGCTCCTACAATGAGCAGTTCTTC. Encoded protein: CASSGGGSRGSSYNEQFF.

The table lists this clonotype with many counts. The V call is TRBV18, the J call TRBJ2-2; the D is unclear. Germline CDR1 reads KGHSH; CDR2 reads LQKENI. Trimming cost V 6 bases and J 0 bases, with 11 bases left between them. The CDR3 covers 15 residues. This CDR3 reads CASSRRLTNTGELFF. CDR3 DNA sequence: TGTGCCAGCTCGCGACGACTGACGAACACCGGGGAGCTGTTTTTT.